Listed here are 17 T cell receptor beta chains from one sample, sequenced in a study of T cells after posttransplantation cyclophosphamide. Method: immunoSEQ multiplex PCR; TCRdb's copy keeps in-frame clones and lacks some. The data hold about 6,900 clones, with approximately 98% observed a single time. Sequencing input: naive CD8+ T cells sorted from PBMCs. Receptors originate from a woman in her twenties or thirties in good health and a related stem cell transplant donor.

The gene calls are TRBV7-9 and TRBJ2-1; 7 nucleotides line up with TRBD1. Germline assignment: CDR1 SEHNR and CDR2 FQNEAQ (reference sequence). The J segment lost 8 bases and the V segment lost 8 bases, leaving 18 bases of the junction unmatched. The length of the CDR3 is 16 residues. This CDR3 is CASHPGPGQARDEQFF. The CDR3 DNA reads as TGTGCCAGCCACCCCGGGCCCGGACAGGCTAGGGATGAGCAGTTCTTC.

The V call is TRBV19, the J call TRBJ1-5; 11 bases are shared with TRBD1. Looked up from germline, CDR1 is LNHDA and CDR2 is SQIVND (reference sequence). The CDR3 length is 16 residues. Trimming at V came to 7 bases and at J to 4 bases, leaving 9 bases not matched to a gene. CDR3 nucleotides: TGTGCCAGTACCCCTTGGACAGGGGGCTCGAATCAGCCCCAGCATTTT. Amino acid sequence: CASTPWTGGSNQPQHF.

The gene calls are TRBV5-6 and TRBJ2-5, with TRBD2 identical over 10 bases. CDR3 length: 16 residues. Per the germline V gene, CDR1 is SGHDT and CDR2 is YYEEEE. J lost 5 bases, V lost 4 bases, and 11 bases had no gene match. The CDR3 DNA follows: TGTGCCAGCAGCCCAATGGGGACTAGCGCTTTGGAGACCCAGTACTTC. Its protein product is CASSPMGTSALETQYF.

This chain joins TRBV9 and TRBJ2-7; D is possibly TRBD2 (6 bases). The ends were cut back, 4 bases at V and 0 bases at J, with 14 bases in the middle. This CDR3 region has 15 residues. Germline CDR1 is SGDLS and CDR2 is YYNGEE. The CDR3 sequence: CASSPGRGISYEQYF. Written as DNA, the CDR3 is TGTGCCAGCAGCCCCGGGCGGGGTATCTCCTACGAGCAGTACTTC.

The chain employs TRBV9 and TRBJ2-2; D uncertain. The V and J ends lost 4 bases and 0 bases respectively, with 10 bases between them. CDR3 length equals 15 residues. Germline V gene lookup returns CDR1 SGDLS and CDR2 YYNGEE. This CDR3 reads CASSPFGPNTGELFF. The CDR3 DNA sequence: TGTGCCAGCAGCCCCTTTGGGCCGAACACCGGGGAGCTGTTTTTT.

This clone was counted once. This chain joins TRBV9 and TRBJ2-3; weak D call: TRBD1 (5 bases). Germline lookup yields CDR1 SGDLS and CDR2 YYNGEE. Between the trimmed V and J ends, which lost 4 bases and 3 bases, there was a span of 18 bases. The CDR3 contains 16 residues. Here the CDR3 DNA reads TGTGCCAGCAGCCCCCACGAGCAGGGTTGGACAGATACGCAGTATTTT. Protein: CASSPHEQGWTDTQYF.

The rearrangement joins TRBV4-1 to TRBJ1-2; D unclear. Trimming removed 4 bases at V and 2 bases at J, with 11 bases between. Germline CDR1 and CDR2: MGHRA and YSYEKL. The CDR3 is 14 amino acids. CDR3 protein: CASSPQRGNYGYTF. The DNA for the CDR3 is TGCGCCAGCAGCCCTCAGCGAGGGAACTATGGCTACACCTTC.

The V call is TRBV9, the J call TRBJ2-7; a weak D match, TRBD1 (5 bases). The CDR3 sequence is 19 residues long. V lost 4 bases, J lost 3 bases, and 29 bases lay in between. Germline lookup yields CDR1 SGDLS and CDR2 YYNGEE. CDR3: CASSTGLQGTSPLLYEQYF. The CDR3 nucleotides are TGTGCCAGCAGCACAGGCCTTCAGGGTACATCCCCGTTACTCTACGAGCAGTACTTC.

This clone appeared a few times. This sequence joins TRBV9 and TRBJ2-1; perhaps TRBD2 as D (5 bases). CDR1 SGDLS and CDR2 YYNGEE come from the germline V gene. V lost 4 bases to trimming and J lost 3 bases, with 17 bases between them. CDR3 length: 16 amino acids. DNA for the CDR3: TGTGCCAGCAGCTTGCGGGTGGGGTCTAACTACAATGAGCAGTTCTTC. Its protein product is CASSLRVGSNYNEQFF. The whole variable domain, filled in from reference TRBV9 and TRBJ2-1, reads DSGVTQTPKHLITATGQRVTLRCSPRSGDLSVYWYQQSLDQGLQFLIQYYNGEERAKGNILERFSAQQFPDLHSELNLSSLELGDSALYFCASSLRVGSNYNEQFFGPGTRLTVL.

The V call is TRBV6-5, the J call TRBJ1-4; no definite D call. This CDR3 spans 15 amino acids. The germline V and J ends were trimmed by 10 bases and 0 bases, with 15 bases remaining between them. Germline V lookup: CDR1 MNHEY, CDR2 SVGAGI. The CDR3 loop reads CATSVLVSTNEKLFF. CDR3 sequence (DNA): TGTGCCACCTCGGTATTAGTTTCAACTAATGAAAAACTGTTTTTT.

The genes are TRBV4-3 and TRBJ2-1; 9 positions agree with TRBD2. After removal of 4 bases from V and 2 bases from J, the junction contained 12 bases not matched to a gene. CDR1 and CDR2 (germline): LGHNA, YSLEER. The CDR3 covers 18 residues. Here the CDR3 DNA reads TGCGCCAGCAGCCTAAATAGCGGGGGTTCAGGACCCTACAATGAGCAGTTCTTC. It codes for CASSLNSGGSGPYNEQFF.

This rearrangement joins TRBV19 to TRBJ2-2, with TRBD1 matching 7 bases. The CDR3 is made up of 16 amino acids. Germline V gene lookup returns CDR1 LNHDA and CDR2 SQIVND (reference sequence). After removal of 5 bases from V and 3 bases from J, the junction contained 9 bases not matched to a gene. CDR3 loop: CASSPSTGRDTGELFF. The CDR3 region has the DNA TGTGCCAGTAGTCCCTCGACAGGGCGGGACACCGGGGAGCTGTTTTTT.

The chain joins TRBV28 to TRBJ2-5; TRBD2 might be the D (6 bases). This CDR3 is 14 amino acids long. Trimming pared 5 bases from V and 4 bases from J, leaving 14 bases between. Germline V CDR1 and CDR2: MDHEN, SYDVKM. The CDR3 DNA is TGTGCCAGCAGTCCCCCCCTGGAGGGAGAGACCCAGTACTTC. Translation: CASSPPLEGETQYF.

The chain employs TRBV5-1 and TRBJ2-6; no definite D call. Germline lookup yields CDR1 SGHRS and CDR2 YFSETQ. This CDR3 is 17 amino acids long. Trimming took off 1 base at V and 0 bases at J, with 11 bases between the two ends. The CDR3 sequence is CASSLSGYSSGANVLTF. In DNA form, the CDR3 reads TGCGCCAGCAGCTTGTCCGGGTATAGCTCTGGGGCCAACGTCCTGACTTTC.

In nucleotides, the CDR3 is TGTGCCAGCAGACGAACAGGGGGCGAACCCTGCGAGCAGTACTTC. As protein: CASRRTGGEPCEQYF. The gene calls are TRBV6-4 and TRBJ2-7, with 9 bases that match TRBD1. Germline-derived CDR1 and CDR2 are MRHNA and SNTAGT. This CDR3 has 15 residues. Germline trimming cut 6 bases from V and 6 bases from J; bases unmatched to any gene: 12.

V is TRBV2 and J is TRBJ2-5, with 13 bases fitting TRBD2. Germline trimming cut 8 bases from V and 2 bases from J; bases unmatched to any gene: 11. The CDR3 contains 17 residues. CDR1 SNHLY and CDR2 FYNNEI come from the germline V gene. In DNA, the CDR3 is TGTGCCAGCGGACTAGCGGGGGTACAATTGGTACAAGAGACCCAGTACTTC. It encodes CASGLAGVQLVQETQYF. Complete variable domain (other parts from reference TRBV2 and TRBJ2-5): EPEVTQTPSHQVTQMGQEVILRCVPISNHLYFYWYRQILGQKVEFLVSFYNNEISEKSEIFDDQFSVERPDGSNFTLKIRSTKLEDSAMYFCASGLAGVQLVQETQYFGPGTRLLVL.

Here the CDR3 reads CASSGGLAGETQYF. The CDR3 DNA follows: TGTGCCAGCAGTGGGGGACTAGCGGGAGAGACCCAGTACTTC. The V call is TRBV6-5, the J call TRBJ2-5; 12 bases fit TRBD2. The junction had 2 bases not matched to a gene; V was cut back by 5 bases and J by 4 bases. Per germline, CDR1 MNHEY and CDR2 SVGAGI. The CDR3 runs 14 residues.